This TCR beta chain was recorded in a study of human T cells and chemical hapten exposure. Study observations and caveats: PT1 expanded TCR numbers rose with patch test score.

Time point denoted: pre-sensitization, week 0. The treatment was: therapeutic diphenylcyclopropenone sensitization with weekly scalp DPC. This clonotype has just a few counts. The antigen is not known. TCRdb passed the RACE reads through MiXCR, listing each CDR3 protein once. The sample holds approximately 260,000 distinct CDR3 sequences; about 8.6% are singletons and the top ten take over 2%. The TCR was taken from a woman aged 40-49 years with alopecia areata. Some clones in this sample may be carry-over from other donors' samples. The specimen comprised whole blood, sampled in connection with sensitization to the hapten diphenylcyclopropenone (DPC).

The CDR3 coding sequence is TGTGCCAGCAGCTTCTTAACACAGGGGACTGAAGCTTTCTTT. Protein: CASSFLTQGTEAFF. J is TRBJ1-1 and V is TRBV7-9; 7 bases are shared with TRBD1. Germline V lookup: CDR1 SEHNR, CDR2 FQNEAQ (reference sequence). This CDR3 region has 14 residues. J was trimmed by 5 bases and V by 3 bases; bases with no gene match: 6. The entire variable domain, with the rest obtained from reference TRBV7-9 and TRBJ1-1, is as follows: DTGVSQNPRHKITKRGQNVTFRCDPISEHNRLYWYRQTLGQGPEFLTYFQNEAQLEKSRLLSDRFSAERPKGSFSTLEIQRTEQGDSAMYLCASSFLTQGTEAFFGQGTRLTVV.